This T cell receptor beta chain was recovered during a study of control samples from healthy donors and cancer patients. This clone was counted once. Generated by immunoSEQ multiplex PCR, the TCRdb table keeps only in-frame clones and is missing some. The table has around 120,000 clones, roughly 86% seen once. The CDR3 sequence is 14 residues long. CDR1 and CDR2 (germline): SGHDN, FVKESK. Trimming removed 4 bases from V and 3 bases from J; junction bases left unmatched: 6. The TCR originated in a man aged 55 to 70 in good health. The rearrangement joins TRBV14 to TRBJ2-7, with 7 bases fitting TRBD1. The sample was blood. The CDR3 coding sequence is TGTGCCAGCAGCCTCACGGGACAGCGCTACGAGCAGTACTTC. Its translation is CASSLTGQRYEQYF.